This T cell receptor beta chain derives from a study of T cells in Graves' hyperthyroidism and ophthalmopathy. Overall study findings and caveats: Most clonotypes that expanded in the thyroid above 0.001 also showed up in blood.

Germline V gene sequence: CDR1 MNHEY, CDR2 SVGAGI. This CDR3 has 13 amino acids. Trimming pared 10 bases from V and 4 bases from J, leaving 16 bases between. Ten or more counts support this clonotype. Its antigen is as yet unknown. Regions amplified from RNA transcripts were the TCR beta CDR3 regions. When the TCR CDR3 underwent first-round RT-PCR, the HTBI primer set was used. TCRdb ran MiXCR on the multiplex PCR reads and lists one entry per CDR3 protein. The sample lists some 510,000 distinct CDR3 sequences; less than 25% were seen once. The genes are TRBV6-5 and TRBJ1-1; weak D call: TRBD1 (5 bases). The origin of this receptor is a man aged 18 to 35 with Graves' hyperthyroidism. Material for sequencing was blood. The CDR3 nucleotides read TGTGCCACAAGACAGACTACCTTCACTGAAGCTTTCTTT. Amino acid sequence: CATRQTTFTEAFF.